The 11 T cell receptor beta chains reported below all come from one sample, sequenced in a study of blood T cell repertoires in COVID-19. Sequencing used immunoSEQ multiplex PCR; TCRdb keeps in-frame clones, though not all of them. The repertoire holds about 310,000 clones, with around 87% as singletons. The source material was peripheral blood. These receptors were collected from a man between 50 and 59 years old with active or convalescent COVID-19.

The chain uses TRBV7-2 and TRBJ1-1; D may be TRBD1 (6 bases). This CDR3 has 14 residues. V was shortened by 2 bases and J by 3 bases, with 10 bases between the two germline ends. Germline values: CDR1 SGHTA, CDR2 FQGNSA. DNA of the CDR3: TGTGCCAGCAGCTTACGACAGGCCTACACTGAAGCTTTCTTT. It translates to CASSLRQAYTEAFF. Filled out from reference TRBV7-2 and TRBJ1-1, the complete variable domain reads GAGVSQSPSNKVTEKGKDVELRCDPISGHTALYWYRQSLGQGLEFLIYFQGNSAPDKSGLPSDRFSAERTGGSVSTLTIQRTQQEDSAVYLCASSLRQAYTEAFFGQGTRLTVV.

This chain connects TRBV5-1 to TRBJ2-5, with D possibly TRBD1 on 6 matching bases. The CDR3 loop spans 17 amino acids. Trimming pared 2 bases from V and 2 bases from J, leaving 19 bases between. CDR1 SGHRS and CDR2 YFSETQ come from the germline V gene. CDR3 amino acids: CASSFTRQAWGQETQYF. The CDR3 nucleotides are TGCGCCAGCAGCTTCACAAGACAGGCTTGGGGGCAAGAGACCCAGTACTTC.

A single count supports this clone. The genes are TRBV19 and TRBJ2-1, with 13 bases matching TRBD2. Germline values: CDR1 LNHDA, CDR2 SQIVND (reference sequence). Losses at the gene ends were 10 bases for V and 6 bases for J; bases not matched to a gene: 3. This CDR3 has 13 residues. CDR3 loop: CATRTSGSNEQFF. CDR3 DNA sequence: TGTGCCACAAGGACTAGCGGGAGCAATGAGCAGTTCTTC.

This rearrangement joins TRBV28 to TRBJ2-7, with TRBD2 matching over 10 bases. The V gene end was trimmed by 5 bases and the J gene end by 2 bases; junction bases not matched to a gene: 6. Germline CDR1 and CDR2: MDHEN and SYDVKM. The CDR3 spans 15 residues. Here the CDR3 DNA reads TGTGCCAGCAGTGTCTCTAGCGGGGGTACCTACGAGCAGTACTTC. Amino acid sequence: CASSVSSGGTYEQYF.

This chain uses TRBV6-4 with TRBJ2-1; 7 nucleotides align to TRBD1. V lost 3 bases to trimming and J lost 3 bases; unmatched junction nucleotides: 8. This CDR3 contains 16 residues. Germline CDR1 and CDR2: MRHNA and SNTAGT. The chain's CDR3 is CASSEWDRDLYNEQFF. Written as DNA, the CDR3 is TGTGCCAGCAGTGAATGGGACAGAGACCTCTACAATGAGCAGTTCTTC.

The V call is TRBV6-2 or TRBV6-3, the J call TRBJ2-1, with D possibly being TRBD2 (6 bases). Germline V gene data show CDR1 as MNHEY and CDR2 as SVGEGT. The CDR3 length is 14 residues. The V and J ends lost 2 bases and 5 bases respectively, with 10 bases between them. The CDR3 loop is CASSYGGANNEQFF. CDR3 DNA: TGTGCCAGCAGTTACGGCGGGGCAAACAATGAGCAGTTCTTC.

V and J are TRBV27 and TRBJ2-7; 8 nucleotides align to TRBD2. Losses at the gene ends were 3 bases for V and 2 bases for J; bases not matched to a gene: 9. Germline V lookup: CDR1 MNHEY, CDR2 SMNVEV (reference sequence). This CDR3 is 16 amino acids long. In DNA form, the CDR3 reads TGTGCCAGCAGTTTTCTCGGGGGGGAGGGGGCCTACGAGCAGTACTTC. It yields the protein CASSFLGGEGAYEQYF.

This clone was seen a single time. The chain carries TRBV5-4 and TRBJ2-1; 7 positions agree with TRBD2. J was trimmed by 6 bases and V by 1 base; bases with no gene match: 1. This CDR3 has 13 residues. The germline gives CDR1 SGHNT, CDR2 YYREEE (reference sequence). The CDR3 loop reads CASSLRTSNEQFF. The CDR3 coding sequence is TGTGCCAGCAGCTTGCGGACTAGCAATGAGCAGTTCTTC.

This sequence joins TRBV5-1 and TRBJ2-3; 11 bases match TRBD2. The germline gives CDR1 SGHRS, CDR2 YFSETQ. J gave up 4 bases and V 1 base, and 5 bases lay outside the gene matches. This CDR3 has 16 amino acids. The CDR3 sequence: CASSLRTSGRSDTQYF. CDR3 coding DNA: TGCGCCAGCAGCTTGCGTACTAGCGGGAGATCAGATACGCAGTATTTT.

The CDR3 nucleotides read TGTGCCAGCAGCCCTCAAGCAGGGCAAGAGACCCAGTACTTC. It specifies CASSPQAGQETQYF. The chain has TRBV7-2 and TRBJ2-5, with a possible D match to TRBD1 (5 bases). CDR3 length: 14 amino acids. From germline, CDR1 is SGHTA and CDR2 FQGNSA. V was shortened by 5 bases and J by 2 bases, with 12 bases between the two germline ends.

This clone was counted once. J is TRBJ1-6 and V is TRBV6-6; possibly TRBD1 for D (5 bases). The germline CDR1 and CDR2 sequences are MNHNY and SVGAGI (reference sequence). There are 15 residues in the CDR3. Deletions cut 6 bases from V and 9 bases from J, with 18 bases between. CDR3 protein: CASRPTGVTGSPLHF. CDR3 DNA sequence: TGTGCCAGCAGACCAACGGGGGTAACAGGTTCACCCCTCCACTTT.